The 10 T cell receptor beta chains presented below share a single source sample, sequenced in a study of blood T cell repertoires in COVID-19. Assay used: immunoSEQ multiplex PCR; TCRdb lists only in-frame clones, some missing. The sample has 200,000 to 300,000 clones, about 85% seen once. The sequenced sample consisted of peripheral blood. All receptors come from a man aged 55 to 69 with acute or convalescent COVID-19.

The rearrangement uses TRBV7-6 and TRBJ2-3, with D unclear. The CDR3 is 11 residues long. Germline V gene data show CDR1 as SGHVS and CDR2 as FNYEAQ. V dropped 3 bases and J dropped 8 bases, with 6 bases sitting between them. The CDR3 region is CASSFGPTQYF. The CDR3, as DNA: TGTGCCAGCAGCTTTGGCCCTACGCAGTATTTT.

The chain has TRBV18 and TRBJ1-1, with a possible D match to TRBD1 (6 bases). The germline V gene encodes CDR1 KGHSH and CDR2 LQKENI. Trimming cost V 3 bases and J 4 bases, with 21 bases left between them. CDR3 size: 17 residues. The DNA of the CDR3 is TGTGCCAGCTCACCCGTGGGGGCTACCCTTTCTGGCACTGAAGCTTTCTTT. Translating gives CASSPVGATLSGTEAFF. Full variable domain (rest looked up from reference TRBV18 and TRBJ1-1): NAGVMQNPRHLVRRRGQEARLRCSPMKGHSHVYWYRQLPEEGLKFMVYLQKENIIDESGMPKERFSAEFPKEGPSILRIQQVVRGDSAAYFCASSPVGATLSGTEAFFGQGTRLTVV.

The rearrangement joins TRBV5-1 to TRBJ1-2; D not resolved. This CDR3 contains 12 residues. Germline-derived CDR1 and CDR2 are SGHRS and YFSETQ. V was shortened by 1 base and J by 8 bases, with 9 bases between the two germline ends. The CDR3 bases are TGCGCCAGCAGCTTGTACAGCACCGGCTACACCTTC. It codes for CASSLYSTGYTF.

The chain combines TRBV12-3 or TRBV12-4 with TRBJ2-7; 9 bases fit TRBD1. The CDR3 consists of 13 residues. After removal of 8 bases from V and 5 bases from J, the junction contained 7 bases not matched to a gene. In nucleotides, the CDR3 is TGTGCCAGCCGCGGACAGGGGCGACACGAGCAGTACTTC. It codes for CASRGQGRHEQYF.

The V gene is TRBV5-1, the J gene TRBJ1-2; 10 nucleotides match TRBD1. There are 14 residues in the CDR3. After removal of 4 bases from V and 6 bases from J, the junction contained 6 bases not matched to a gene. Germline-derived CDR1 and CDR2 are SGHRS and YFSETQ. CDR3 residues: CASSPGTGEDGYTF. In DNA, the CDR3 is TGCGCCAGCAGCCCAGGGACAGGGGAGGATGGCTACACCTTC.

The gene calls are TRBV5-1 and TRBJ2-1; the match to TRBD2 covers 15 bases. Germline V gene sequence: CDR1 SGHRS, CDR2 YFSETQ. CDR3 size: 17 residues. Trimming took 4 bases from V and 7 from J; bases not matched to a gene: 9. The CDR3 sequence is CASSQRTSGRERNEQFF. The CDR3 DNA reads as TGCGCCAGCAGCCAACGGACTAGCGGGAGGGAGAGAAATGAGCAGTTCTTC.

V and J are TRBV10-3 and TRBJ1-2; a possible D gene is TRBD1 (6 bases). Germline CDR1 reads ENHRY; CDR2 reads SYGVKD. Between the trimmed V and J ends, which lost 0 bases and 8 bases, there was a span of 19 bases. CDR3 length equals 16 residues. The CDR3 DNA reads TGTGCCATCAGTGAGTCGCAGGGGAAGGGGCCCAGAGGCTACACCTTC. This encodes CAISESQGKGPRGYTF.

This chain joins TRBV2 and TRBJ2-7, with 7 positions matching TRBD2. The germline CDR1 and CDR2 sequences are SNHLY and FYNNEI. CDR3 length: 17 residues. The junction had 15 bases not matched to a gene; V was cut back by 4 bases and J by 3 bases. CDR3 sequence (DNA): TGTGCCAGCAGTGCCCGCGGTAAGCTAGCGGAAAGCTACGAGCAGTACTTC. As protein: CASSARGKLAESYEQYF.

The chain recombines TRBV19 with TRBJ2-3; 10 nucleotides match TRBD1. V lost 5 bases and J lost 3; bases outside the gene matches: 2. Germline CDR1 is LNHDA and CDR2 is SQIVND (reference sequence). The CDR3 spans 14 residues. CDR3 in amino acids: CASSDRGRTDTQYF. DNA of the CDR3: TGTGCCAGTAGTGACAGGGGGCGAACAGATACGCAGTATTTT.

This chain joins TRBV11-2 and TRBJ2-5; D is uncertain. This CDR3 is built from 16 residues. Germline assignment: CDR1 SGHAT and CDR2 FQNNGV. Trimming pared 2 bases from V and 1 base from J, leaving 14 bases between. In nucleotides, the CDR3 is TGTGCCAGCAGCTTATCTTCAACTCCCGGCCAAGAGACCCAGTACTTC. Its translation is CASSLSSTPGQETQYF.